Described below is a single T cell receptor beta chain sequence and its context. Its antigen is not yet known. Library preparation employed 5' RACE. The input for every TCR library was roughly 3.5 ug of total RNA. cDNA was synthesized with SMARTScribe reverse transcriptase in eight separate reactions per sample. During cDNA synthesis, unique molecular identifiers containing a 6-nucleotide sample barcode were introduced by template switching. Amplification of TCRalpha and TCRbeta cDNA involved two nested PCRs of approximately 16 and 9 cycles, and each PCR was followed by bead purification. Before amplification, the cDNA was both treated with uracil DNA-glycosylase and purified with the QIAquick PCR purification kit. In the second PCR, Illumina TruSeq-compatible adapters and sample-specific barcodes were added. TapeStation and Qubit were used to check library quality and concentration, and around 4.7 ng of each library was pooled. The pooled libraries were sequenced with 2 x 100 bp reads and custom sequencing primers on an Illumina HiSeq2500 single-index Rapid Run. The study's processing was this. MiGEC version 1.2.6 was used for UMI-based consensus assembly, which corrected PCR and sequencing errors. V(D)J alignment, clonotype assembly and CDR3 extraction were performed with MiXCR version 2.1.1. Normalisation of gene usage, clonotype sharing and MAIT/NKT TCR abundance was achieved by analysing the top 1000, 10 000 and 20 000 clonotypes per sample. After downsampling to 27 000 UMIs, diversity was calculated as the inverse Simpson index using the vegan R package. Paired Mann-Whitney U tests on discordant twin pairs were used, with Benjamini-Hochberg multiple-testing correction. Once TCRdb had reprocessed the reads, it stored one entry per CDR3 protein sequence and supplied no DNA. These V and J calls derive from TCRdb rather than the authors' analysis. The sample has 200,000 to 250,000 distinct CDR3 sequences on record. Jointly, the top ten make up approximately 1.6% of the sample.

A roughly 2.7 ml peripheral blood sample was drawn into PAXgene tubes per donor and stored at -80°C. Total RNA was isolated from whole blood with the PAXgene blood miRNA kit on an automated QIAcube, without T cell sorting. Deep TCRalpha and TCRbeta repertoire profiling with unique molecular barcoding was performed on peripheral blood of monozygotic twin pairs concordant or discordant for inflammatory bowel disease. Smoking habits were recorded for all twin pairs, and individuals were classified as current, former or never smokers. Its CDR3 holds 13 amino acids, cysteine through phenylalanine. The nucleotide record is missing. In the germline V gene (reference sequence), CDR1 corresponds to DFQATT and CDR2 to SNEGSKA. The record originates from a study of monozygotic twins with inflammatory bowel disease (dated 2019 in TCRdb). With respect to the entire study: A total of some 30 monozygotic twin pairs were included in the full study, comprising nine German pairs (four IBD-concordant, five IBD-discordant) and 19 IBD-discordant Danish pairs. Within discordant pairs, disease-associated traits were sought mainly by comparing IBD patients with their genetically identical healthy co-twins. Each individual had, on average, about 151 000 unique TCRalpha sequences and 181 000 unique TCRbeta sequences available for analysis.

Here is what the overall study found, with its caveats: Compared with healthy twins, IBD patients had fewer clonotypes in common with other individuals, a difference most pronounced in patients showing signs of disease activity. The analysis was unable to tell apart different T cell subtypes. Because patients were on differing immunosuppressive treatments, the repertoires may have picked up extra background noise and inter-individual variability. No single strong signal or clonotype linked to IBD turned up in the results, so the idea that one exists was not supported. Repertoire similarity did not differ between concordant and discordant twins, possibly due to limited statistical power. Measured by the inverse Simpson index, TCRbeta repertoire diversity was lower in IBD patients than in their healthy co-twins.

This chain joins TRBV20-1 to TRBJ2-7; the TCRdb D gene call, TRBD1, has no DNA to confirm it. This clonotype was obtained from a human donor with ulcerative colitis or Crohn's disease, or a healthy co-twin of an affected twin (not recorded which). Sequencing was carried out using blood. The CDR3 region: CSAAGGGGYEQYF.